This TCR beta chain was sequenced for a study of early stage breast cancer tumors. The germline gives CDR1 SGHTA, CDR2 FQGNSA. CDR3 size: 17 residues. V dropped 5 bases and J dropped 5; count of bases not matched to a gene: 9. The table came from immunoSEQ multiplex PCR; TCRdb's copy has only in-frame clones and leaves some out. Altogether 25,000 to 30,000 clones are present, around 70% being singletons, with the ten largest covering around 34%. Sequenced input: blood. The rearrangement uses TRBV7-2 and TRBJ2-1, with 13 bases aligning to TRBD2. This clonotype was obtained from a person aged 50-59 years with breast cancer. DNA of the CDR3: TGTGCCAGCAGCCCCCAACTAGCGGGAGGGGTTCACAATGAGCAGTTCTTC. It specifies CASSPQLAGGVHNEQFF.